This TCR beta chain was sequenced in a study of shared clonotypes between healthy human individuals. The overall study: The cohort comprised a couple of women and a few men. Their ages spanned 18 to 49 years.

Execution of the assay was at deep level. The authors' processing: From ImmunoSEQ came sequences covering only the junction and carrying no quality scores, so filtering differed. Data came from immunoSEQ multiplex PCR; TCRdb stores just in-frame clones and leaves some out. V, J and clone size were drawn from that table, and D and trimming were deduced from the DNA. The sample shows around 2.1 million clones, around 93% of them seen only once. Naive-designated CD8 cells lacked CD45RO, were positively enriched for CCR7, and omitted terminally differentiated effector memory CD45RA+ cells. Whole-study findings and limits: Clonotypes not shared had lower generation probabilities than those common to all four donors.

On this clone: What it binds is unknown.

What was sequenced was naive CD8+ T cells from PBMCs. The TCR originated in a young man in good health. Some clones in this sample may be carry-over from other donors' samples.

The CDR3 region is CASSLGPDLYEQYF. CDR3 DNA sequence: TGTGCCAGCAGCTTAGGCCCCGACCTCTACGAGCAGTACTTC. The J gene is TRBJ2-7, the V gene TRBV11-2; D gene ambiguous. Trimming removed 1 base from V and 3 bases from J, with 10 bases in between. CDR3 length equals 14 residues. Germline CDR1 reads SGHAT; CDR2 reads FQNNGV.